Listed below are T cell receptor beta chains from one sample, sequenced in a study of shared clonotypes between healthy human individuals. TCRdb's table, derived via immunoSEQ multiplex PCR, lists solely in-frame clones and lacks some. There are over a million clones in the sample; over 95% occur only once, and 1% to 1.5% lies in the top ten. Specimen: naive CD4+ T cells sorted from blood. Receptors originate from a man younger than 40 in good health. Both conserved end residues are part of each CDR3. Each record gives: V gene, J gene, clone size, CDR3 protein. Not all rows give a size; the values are once, few, many and, for expanded clones, a class.

TRBV28,TRBJ2-1,-,CASSRPAGGHEQFF
TRBV2,TRBJ1-1,-,CASRKGESTEAFF
TRBV5-1,TRBJ1-1,-,CASSQRGQSTEAFF
TRBV29-1,TRBJ2-5,-,CSVVLQSQETQYF
TRBV21-1,TRBJ2-2,-,CASTGDATGELFF
TRBV25-1,TRBJ2-3,-,CASSVQSSTDTQYF
TRBV27,TRBJ2-5,-,CASHGLTLWGETQYF
TRBV7-6,TRBJ2-2,-,CASTNTGELFF
TRBV6-5,TRBJ2-4,-,CASSGLARIQYF
TRBV5-5,TRBJ1-4,-,CASQALVGVGEKLFF
TRBV6-1,TRBJ2-7,-,CASRLGNYEQYF
TRBV5-4,TRBJ2-5,-,CASSLGQGQETQYF
TRBV5-4,TRBJ1-2,-,CASSSGRETNYGYTF
TRBV28,TRBJ2-1,-,CASSSPGTSGAYNEQFF
TRBV2,TRBJ1-2,-,CASSELGVGGYTF
TRBV9,TRBJ1-1,once,CASSVEMSDTEAFF